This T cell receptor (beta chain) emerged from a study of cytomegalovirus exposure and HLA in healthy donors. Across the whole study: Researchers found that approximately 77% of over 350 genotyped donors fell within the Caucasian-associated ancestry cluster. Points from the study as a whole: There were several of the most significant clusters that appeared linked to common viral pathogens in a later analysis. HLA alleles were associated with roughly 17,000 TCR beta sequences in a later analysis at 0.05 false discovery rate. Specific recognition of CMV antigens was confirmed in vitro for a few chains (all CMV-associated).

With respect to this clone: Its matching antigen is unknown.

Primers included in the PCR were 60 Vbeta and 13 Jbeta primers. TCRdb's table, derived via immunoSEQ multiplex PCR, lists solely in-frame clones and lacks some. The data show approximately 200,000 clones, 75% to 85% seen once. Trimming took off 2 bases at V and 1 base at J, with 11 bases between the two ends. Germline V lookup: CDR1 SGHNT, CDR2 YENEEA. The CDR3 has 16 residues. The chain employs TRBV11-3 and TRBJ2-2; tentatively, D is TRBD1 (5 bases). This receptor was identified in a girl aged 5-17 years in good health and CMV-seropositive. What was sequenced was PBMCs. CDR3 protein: CASSLHLGQNTGELFF. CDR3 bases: TGTGCCAGCAGCTTACACCTAGGACAGAACACCGGGGAGCTGTTTTTT.